This TCR beta chain was obtained from a study of blood T cell repertoires in COVID-19. As for the study in general: Acute-phase and convalescent COVID-19 samples originated in the United States, Italy and Spain. T cells, B-cell-depleted T cells, or PBMCs supplied cDNA or gDNA.

Germline V gives CDR1 MNHNS, CDR2 SASEGT. The CDR3 spans 17 residues. The V gene lost 4 bases and the J gene lost 4 bases, with 20 bases spanning the gap. Allocation to cohorts depended on clinical history reported by the participants. The data were produced by immunoSEQ multiplex PCR, yet TCRdb's version contains in-frame clones alone and is incomplete. Of 240,000 or so clones listed, just under 90% are singletons. The TCR originated in a man aged 45 to 65 who had been exposed to COVID-19. The material sequenced was PBMCs or T cells enriched from blood (not recorded which). The chain has TRBV6-1 and TRBJ1-5; D uncertain. The CDR3 DNA reads as TGTGCCAGCAGTGCTGACGAAGTAGCCCTGAAAAATCAGCCCCAGCATTTT. Translation: CASSADEVALKNQPQHF.